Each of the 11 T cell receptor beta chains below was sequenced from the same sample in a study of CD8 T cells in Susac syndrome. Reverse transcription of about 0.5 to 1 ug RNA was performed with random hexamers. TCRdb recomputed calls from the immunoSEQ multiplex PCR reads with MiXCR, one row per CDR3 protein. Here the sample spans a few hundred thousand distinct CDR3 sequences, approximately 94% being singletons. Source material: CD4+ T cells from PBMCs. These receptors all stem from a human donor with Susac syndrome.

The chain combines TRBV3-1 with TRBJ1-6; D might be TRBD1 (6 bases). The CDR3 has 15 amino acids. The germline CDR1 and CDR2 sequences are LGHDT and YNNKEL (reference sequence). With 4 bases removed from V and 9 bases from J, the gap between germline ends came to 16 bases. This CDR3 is CASSPSTGAGSPLHF. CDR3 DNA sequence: TGTGCCAGCAGCCCGTCGACAGGAGCCGGTTCACCCCTCCACTTT.

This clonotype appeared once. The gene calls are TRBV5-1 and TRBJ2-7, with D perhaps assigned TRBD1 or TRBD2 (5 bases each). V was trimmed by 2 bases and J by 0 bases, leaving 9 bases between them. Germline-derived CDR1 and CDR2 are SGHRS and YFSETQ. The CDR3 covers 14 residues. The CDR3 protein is CASSFGTVSYEQYF. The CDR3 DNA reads TGCGCCAGCAGCTTTGGGACGGTCTCCTACGAGCAGTACTTC.

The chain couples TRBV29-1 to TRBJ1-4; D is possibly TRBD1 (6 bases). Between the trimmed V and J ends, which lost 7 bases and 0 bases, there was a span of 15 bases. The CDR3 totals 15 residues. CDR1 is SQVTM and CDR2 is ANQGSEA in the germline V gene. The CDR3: CSALQGFATNEKLFF. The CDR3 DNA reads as TGCAGCGCCTTGCAGGGGTTTGCAACTAATGAAAAACTGTTTTTT. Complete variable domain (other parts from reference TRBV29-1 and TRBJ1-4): SAVISQKPSRDICQRGTSLTIQCQVDSQVTMMFWYRQQPGQSLTLIATANQGSEATYESGFVIDKFPISRPNLTFSTLTVSNMSPEDSSIYLCSALQGFATNEKLFFGSGTQLSVL.

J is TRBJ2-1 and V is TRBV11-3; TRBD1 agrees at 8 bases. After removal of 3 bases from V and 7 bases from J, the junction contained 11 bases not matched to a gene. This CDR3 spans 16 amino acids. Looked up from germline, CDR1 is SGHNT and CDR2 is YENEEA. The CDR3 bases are TGTGCCAGCAGCTTGATCGGACAGGGCCTACAGAATGAGCAGTTCTTC. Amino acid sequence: CASSLIGQGLQNEQFF. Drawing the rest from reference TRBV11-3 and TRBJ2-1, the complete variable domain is EAGVVQSPRYKIIEKKQPVAFWCNPISGHNTLYWYLQNLGQGPELLIRYENEEAVDDSQLPKDRFSAERLKGVDSTLKIQPAELGDSAVYLCASSLIGQGLQNEQFFGPGTRLTVL.

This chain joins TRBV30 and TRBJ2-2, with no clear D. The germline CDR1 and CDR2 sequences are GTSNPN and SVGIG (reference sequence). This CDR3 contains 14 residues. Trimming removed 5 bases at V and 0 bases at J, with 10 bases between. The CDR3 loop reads CAWVGVSNTGELFF. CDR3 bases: TGTGCCTGGGTAGGAGTTTCGAACACCGGGGAGCTGTTTTTT.

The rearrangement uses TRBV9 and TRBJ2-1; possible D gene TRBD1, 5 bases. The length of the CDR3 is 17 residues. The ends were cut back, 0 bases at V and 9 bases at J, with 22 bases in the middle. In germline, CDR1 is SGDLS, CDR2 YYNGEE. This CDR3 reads CASSVEGATVRTSEQFF. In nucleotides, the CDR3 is TGTGCCAGCAGCGTAGAGGGTGCGACAGTACGGACAAGTGAGCAGTTCTTC.

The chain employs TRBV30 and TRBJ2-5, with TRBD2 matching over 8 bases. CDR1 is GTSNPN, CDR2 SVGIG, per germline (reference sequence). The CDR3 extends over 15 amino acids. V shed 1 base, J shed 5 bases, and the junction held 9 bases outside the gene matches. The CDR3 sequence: CAWSASGGPGETQYF. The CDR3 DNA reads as TGTGCCTGGAGTGCTTCGGGGGGGCCGGGGGAGACCCAGTACTTC.

The CDR3 sequence: CAISSGQGVGPQHF. CDR3 bases: TGTGCCATCAGTTCTGGACAGGGGGTAGGGCCCCAGCATTTT. The rearrangement links TRBV10-3 to TRBJ1-5; 10 bases are a match to TRBD1. From germline, CDR1 is ENHRY and CDR2 SYGVKD. J lost 9 bases, V lost 5 bases, and 7 bases had no gene match. The CDR3 totals 14 residues.

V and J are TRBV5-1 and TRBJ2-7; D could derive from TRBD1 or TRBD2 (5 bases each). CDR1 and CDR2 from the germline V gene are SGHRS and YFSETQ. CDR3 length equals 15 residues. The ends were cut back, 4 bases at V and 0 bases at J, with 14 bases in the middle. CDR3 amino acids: CASSRGTASSYEQYF. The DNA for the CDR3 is TGCGCCAGCAGCCGAGGGACGGCGAGCTCCTACGAGCAGTACTTC.

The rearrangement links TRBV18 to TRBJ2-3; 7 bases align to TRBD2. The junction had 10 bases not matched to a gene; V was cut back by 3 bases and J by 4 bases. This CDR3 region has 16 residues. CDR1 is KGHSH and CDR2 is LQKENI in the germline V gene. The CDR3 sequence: CASSPGRAPSADTQYF. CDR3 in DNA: TGTGCCAGCTCACCGGGGAGGGCCCCCTCCGCAGATACGCAGTATTTT.

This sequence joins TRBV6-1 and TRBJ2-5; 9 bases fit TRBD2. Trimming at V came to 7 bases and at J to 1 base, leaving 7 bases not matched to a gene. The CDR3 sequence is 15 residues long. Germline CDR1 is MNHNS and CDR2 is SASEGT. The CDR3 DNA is TGTGCCAGCACAAGGCGGCGGGGGGGCCAAGAGACCCAGTACTTC. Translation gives CASTRRRGGQETQYF.